The text below deals with one TCR beta chain. Its antigen remains unidentified. The source of the sample is a study of T cell repertoires in cytomegalovirus infection. As for the study in general: Matching HLA type, along with CMV infection, was indicated by public TCR beta signatures.

Study-wide points: Predominance within the ex vivo response was attributable to HLA-C-restricted CMV-specific TCR beta clonotypes.

The germline V gene has CDR1 MNHEY and CDR2 SMNVEV (reference sequence). V was clipped by 6 bases and J by 5 bases; unmatched bases: 7. This CDR3 comprises 15 residues. TCRdb re-analysed the reads in MiXCR, keeping a single row per CDR3 protein. This table holds 600,000 to 700,000 distinct CDR3 sequences, roughly a third found once. The V call is TRBV27, the J call TRBJ2-2; 9 positions match TRBD2. Material: cultured PBMCs, obtained from culture after CMV antigen stimulation. The TCR originated in a human donor in good health (CMV status not recorded). Some clones in this sample may be carry-over from other donors' samples. The CDR3 DNA sequence: TGTGCCAGCAGCCATAGCGGGGGACGGACCGGGGAGCTGTTTTTT. Translation: CASSHSGGRTGELFF.